Listed below are T cell receptor beta chains from one sample, sequenced in a study of cytomegalovirus exposure and HLA in healthy donors. TCRdb keeps only in-frame clones here, not all; method: immunoSEQ multiplex PCR. The table lists some 120,000 clones, around 79% of them singletons. The material sequenced was PBMCs. The receptors shown here come from a woman in her thirties or forties in good health and CMV-seronegative. CDR3s include the opening cysteine and the closing phenylalanine or tryptophan. Each record gives: V gene, clone size, D gene, J gene, CDR3 DNA, CDR3 protein. D genes are given only for firm matches. Clone size is given for some rows only: seen once, a few or many times, or a class if the clone is expanded.

TRBV19	.	TRBD1	TRBJ2-7	TGTGCCAGTAGTATTTCAGGGACAGGGCGGTACGAGCAGTACTTC	CASSISGTGRYEQYF
TRBV19	.	.	TRBJ1-1	TGTGCCAGTACCCCAAGGCGGAGAGACACTGAAGCTTTCTTT	CASTPRRRDTEAFF
TRBV5-1	.	TRBD2	TRBJ2-2	TGCGCCAGCAGCTTGGGGGGGGGACTAGCGGGAGACGACTACACCGGGGAGCTGTTTTTT	CASSLGGGLAGDDYTGELFF
TRBV7-9	once	.	TRBJ1-1	TGTGCCAGCGGGCCGAGGGCCTCTGAAGCTTTCTTT	CASGPRASEAFF
TRBV5-1	.	.	TRBJ2-1	TGCGCCAGCAGCCAATCTAAGGAGAGCTCCTACAATGAGCAGTTCTTC	CASSQSKESSYNEQFF
TRBV29-1	.	.	TRBJ1-2	TGCAGCGTTGACAGCTATGGCTACACCTTC	CSVDSYGYTF
TRBV21-1	.	.	TRBJ1-2	TGTGCCAGCAGCAAATCCCACGGAGGTAACTATGGCTACACCTTC	CASSKSHGGNYGYTF
TRBV4-1	.	TRBD2	TRBJ2-2	TGCGCCAGCAGCTGGTCTGGGGCCCCGGGAGGGACCGGGGAGCTGTTTTTT	CASSWSGAPGGTGELFF
TRBV28	.	TRBD1	TRBJ1-5	TGTGCCAGCACCCCATCGACAGGGGCAGGGCAGCCCCAGCATTTT	CASTPSTGAGQPQHF
TRBV7-2	.	TRBD1	TRBJ2-1	TGTGCCAGCAGCTCGAACAGGGGCGATGAGCAGTTCTTC	CASSSNRGDEQFF
TRBV28	.	TRBD1	TRBJ1-1	TGTGCCAGCAGTTTTAGACAGGGGGCTGAAGCTTTCTTT	CASSFRQGAEAFF
TRBV7-2	.	.	TRBJ2-5	TGTGCCAGCAGCTTACAGGGCTATTCAGCTGAGACCCAGTACTTC	CASSLQGYSAETQYF
TRBV29-1	.	.	TRBJ1-1	TGCAGCGTTGGGGGAATCGACAGAGAAGCTTTCTTT	CSVGGIDREAFF